The 19 T cell receptor beta chains below were found in one sample sequenced in a study of T cell responses to AZD1222 COVID-19 vaccine. Some clones are missing from TCRdb's copy, which holds only in-frame ones; the method was immunoSEQ multiplex PCR. This sample yields around 120,000 clones, of which approximately 83% are seen a single time; under 4.5% belongs to the top ten. This sample comprised peripheral blood, obtained on day 0 of MenACWY control vaccination. The receptors stem from an adult in good health.

The rearrangement links TRBV9 to TRBJ1-2; TRBD1 aligns across 8 bases. This CDR3 is 17 amino acids long. Per germline, CDR1 SGDLS and CDR2 YYNGEE. V was pared by 0 bases and J by 8 bases, with 15 bases of the junction left unmatched. CDR3 nucleotide sequence: TGTGCCAGCAGCGTAGGAGGGACAGGTCCCCAACAGGGCGGCTACACCTTC. As protein: CASSVGGTGPQQGGYTF.

This clone is categorized as medium-sized. This chain uses TRBV12-3 or TRBV12-4 with TRBJ1-6; D gene unclear. With 4 bases removed from V and 11 bases from J, the gap between germline ends came to 6 bases. The CDR3 has 11 residues. The CDR3 coding sequence is TGTGCCAGCAGTTCAGGAGCACCCCTCCACTTT. Translated: CASSSGAPLHF.

V and J are TRBV6-4 and TRBJ1-6; D is ambiguous. Germline assignment: CDR1 MRHNA and CDR2 SNTAGT. V shed 1 base and J shed 6 bases, with 13 bases lying between them. The length of the CDR3 is 16 residues. CDR3 amino acids: CASSDFCPISNSPLHF. CDR3 coding DNA: TGTGCCAGCAGTGACTTCTGCCCTATATCTAATTCACCCCTCCACTTT.

Here the CDR3 DNA reads TGTGCCAGCAGTTACGGATCCTACAGGGGAACAGCTTTCTTT. Amino acids: CASSYGSYRGTAFF. The chain is built from TRBV6-2 or TRBV6-3 and TRBJ1-1, with TRBD1 matching 7 bases. The CDR3 covers 14 residues. Per the germline V gene, CDR1 is MNHEY and CDR2 is SVGEGT. The J segment lost 10 bases and the V segment lost 2 bases, leaving 10 bases of the junction unmatched.

The rearrangement links TRBV7-2 to TRBJ2-2, with 7 positions matching TRBD1. The germline CDR1 and CDR2 sequences are SGHTA and FQGNSA. CDR3 size: 16 residues. J lost 0 bases, V lost 4 bases, and 5 bases had no gene match. The CDR3 region is CASSWTGTANTGELFF. CDR3 DNA sequence: TGTGCCAGCAGCTGGACCGGGACAGCGAACACCGGGGAGCTGTTTTTT.

This clone showed up many times. The chain links TRBV7-9 to TRBJ1-1; the D gene is possibly TRBD1 (5 bases). The germline V gene encodes CDR1 SEHNR and CDR2 FQNEAQ (reference sequence). Trimming left V 1 base short and J 11 bases short, with 11 bases between. The CDR3 consists of 12 residues. The CDR3 region is CASSLGTGAAFF. DNA of the CDR3: TGTGCCAGCAGCTTAGGTACCGGGGCGGCTTTCTTT.

V is TRBV7-3 and J is TRBJ2-2; weak D call: TRBD1 (6 bases). CDR3 size: 12 residues. V was clipped by 4 bases and J by 8 bases, with 8 bases between them. Germline assignment: CDR1 SGHTA and CDR2 FQGTGA. CDR3 sequence (DNA): TGTGCCAGCAGCTGGGGGCTAGGGGAGCTGTTTTTT. Translating gives CASSWGLGELFF.

J is TRBJ2-2 and V is TRBV7-3, with 8 bases matching TRBD1. The V segment lost 4 bases and the J segment 7 bases; nucleotides outside the gene matches: 8. The V gene's germline CDR1 is SGHTA and CDR2 FQGTGA. The CDR3 totals 15 residues. The chain's CDR3 is CASSSGQGSHGELFF. CDR3 coding DNA: TGTGCCAGCAGCTCAGGACAGGGTAGTCACGGGGAGCTGTTTTTT.

This rearrangement joins TRBV15 to TRBJ1-4; 7 bases line up with TRBD1. Germline V gene sequence: CDR1 LNHNV, CDR2 YYDKDF (reference sequence). V trimming: 1 base; J trimming: 0 bases; junction bases outside the gene matches: 2. This CDR3 contains 16 residues. Here the CDR3 reads CATSRGTGATNEKLFF. The CDR3 DNA sequence: TGTGCCACCAGCAGAGGGACAGGCGCAACTAATGAAAAACTGTTTTTT.

The V and J genes are TRBV7-2 and TRBJ2-3; 7 bases match TRBD2. Germline V gene data show CDR1 as SGHTA and CDR2 as FQGNSA. The V and J ends lost 4 bases and 5 bases, in that order; junction bases with no gene match: 9. This CDR3 region has 15 residues. The CDR3 region has the DNA TGTGCCAGCAGCTCAGCGGGACCCGGCGTAGATACGCAGTATTTT. It encodes CASSSAGPGVDTQYF.

This clone was observed a single time. The chain uses TRBV6-6 and TRBJ2-7; 8 bases line up with TRBD2. Germline V gene lookup returns CDR1 MNHNY and CDR2 SVGAGI (reference sequence). The V segment lost 10 bases and the J segment 2 bases; nucleotides outside the gene matches: 1. The CDR3 totals 11 residues. This chain's CDR3 is CATGGAYEQYF. In nucleotides, the CDR3 is TGTGCCACCGGGGGGGCCTACGAGCAGTACTTC.

The rearrangement joins TRBV7-2 to TRBJ2-1, with D uncertain. V dropped 1 base and J dropped 4 bases, with 8 bases sitting between them. The CDR3 is 14 amino acids. The germline V gene has CDR1 SGHTA and CDR2 FQGNSA. CDR3 amino acids: CASSLDPLYNEQFF. The DNA for the CDR3 is TGTGCCAGCAGCTTAGACCCGCTATACAATGAGCAGTTCTTC.

This clone has a single count. This rearrangement joins TRBV4-1 to TRBJ2-5; D call uncertain. The CDR3 contains 13 residues. Trimming shortened V by 1 base and J by 5 bases, and 8 bases separated the two germline ends. The germline V gene encodes CDR1 MGHRA and CDR2 YSYEKL. This chain's CDR3 is CASSQVGLETQYF. The CDR3 DNA follows: TGCGCCAGCAGCCAAGTAGGTCTGGAGACCCAGTACTTC.

The rearrangement joins TRBV6-2 or TRBV6-3 to TRBJ2-2; TRBD1 aligns across 7 bases. The V gene's germline CDR1 is MNHEY and CDR2 SVGEGT. V gave up 5 bases and J gave up 5 bases; unmatched junction bases: 5. This CDR3 region has 14 residues. CDR3 in DNA: TGTGCCAGCAGTATCACAGGGGCAACCGGGGAGCTGTTTTTT. Translation gives CASSITGATGELFF.

This rearrangement joins TRBV2 to TRBJ1-1, with 9 bases aligning to TRBD1. The germline CDR1 and CDR2 sequences are SNHLY and FYNNEI. This CDR3 region has 14 residues. Trimming removed 5 bases from V and 4 bases from J; junction bases left unmatched: 5. The CDR3 DNA sequence: TGTGCCAGCAGTCGACAGGGGGTAGGCACTGAAGCTTTCTTT. Its protein product is CASSRQGVGTEAFF. The variable domain in full, completed from reference TRBV2 and TRBJ1-1, reads EPEVTQTPSHQVTQMGQEVILRCVPISNHLYFYWYRQILGQKVEFLVSFYNNEISEKSEIFDDQFSVERPDGSNFTLKIRSTKLEDSAMYFCASSRQGVGTEAFFGQGTRLTVV.

V usage is TRBV19 and J usage is TRBJ2-1; 10 bases line up with TRBD2. This CDR3 spans 16 amino acids. Germline V lookup: CDR1 LNHDA, CDR2 SQIVND (reference sequence). V dropped 8 bases and J dropped 2; count of bases not matched to a gene: 9. CDR3 residues: CASSSGGVMTYNEQFF. In DNA form, the CDR3 reads TGTGCCAGTTCGAGCGGGGGGGTGATGACCTACAATGAGCAGTTCTTC.

This chain connects TRBV5-1 to TRBJ2-3; D tentatively fits TRBD1 or TRBD2 (5 bases each). The CDR3 sequence is 15 residues long. Looked up from germline, CDR1 is SGHRS and CDR2 is YFSETQ. V lost 3 bases, J lost 2 bases, and 13 bases lay in between. In DNA form, the CDR3 reads TGCGCCAGCAGCTCGGGAAGGGGATTCACAGATACGCAGTATTTT. This translates into CASSSGRGFTDTQYF.

Only one count was recorded for this clone. The rearrangement joins TRBV24-1 to TRBJ2-2; 9 bases align to TRBD1. CDR3 length: 16 residues. Germline V gene data show CDR1 as KGHDR and CDR2 as SFDVKD. After removal of 3 bases from V and 4 bases from J, the junction contained 5 bases not matched to a gene. The CDR3: CATSDPGQGPTGELFF. DNA of the CDR3: TGTGCCACCAGTGATCCGGGACAGGGCCCCACCGGGGAGCTGTTTTTT.

V is TRBV29-1 and J is TRBJ2-3, with 8 bases lining up with TRBD2. The ends lost 4 bases at V and 2 bases at J; junction bases unmatched: 11. In germline, CDR1 is SQVTM, CDR2 ANQGSEA. The CDR3 has 16 residues. The CDR3 protein is CSVAQPGAGVTDTQYF. The CDR3 DNA reads as TGCAGCGTTGCGCAGCCGGGAGCGGGGGTCACAGATACGCAGTATTTT.